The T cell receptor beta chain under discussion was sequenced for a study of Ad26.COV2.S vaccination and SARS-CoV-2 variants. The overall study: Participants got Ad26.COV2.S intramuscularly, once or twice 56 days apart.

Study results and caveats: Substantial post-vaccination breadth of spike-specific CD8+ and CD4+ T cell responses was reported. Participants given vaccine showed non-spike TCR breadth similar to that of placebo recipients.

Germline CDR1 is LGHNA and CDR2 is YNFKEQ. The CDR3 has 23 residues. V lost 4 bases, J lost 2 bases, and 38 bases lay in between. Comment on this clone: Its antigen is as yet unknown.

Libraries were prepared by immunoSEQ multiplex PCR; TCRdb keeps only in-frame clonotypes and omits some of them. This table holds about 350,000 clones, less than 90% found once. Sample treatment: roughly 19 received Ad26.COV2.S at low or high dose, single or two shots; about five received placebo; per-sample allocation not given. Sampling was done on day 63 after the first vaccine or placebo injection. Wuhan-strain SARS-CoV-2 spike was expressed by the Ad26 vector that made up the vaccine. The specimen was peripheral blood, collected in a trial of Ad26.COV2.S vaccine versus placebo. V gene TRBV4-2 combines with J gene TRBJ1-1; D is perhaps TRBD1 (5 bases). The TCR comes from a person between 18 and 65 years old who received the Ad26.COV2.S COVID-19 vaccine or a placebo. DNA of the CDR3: TGTGCCAGCAGCCGAAACGTGCCGGCCACGGGGCGCCTGGGGGTTTCTGGAAACACTGAAGCTTTCTTT. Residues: CASSRNVPATGRLGVSGNTEAFF.